The 18 T cell receptor beta chains given below trace back to one sample, sequenced in a study of control samples from healthy donors and cancer patients. Profiled with immunoSEQ multiplex PCR; TCRdb holds only in-frame clones, not every one. Among some 95,000 clones listed, about 90% were seen once. The source material was blood. The receptors stem from a man under 40 in good health.

The chain combines TRBV5-1 with TRBJ2-7; D might be TRBD2 (6 bases). This CDR3 is built from 14 residues. Germline-derived CDR1 and CDR2 are SGHRS and YFSETQ. V lost 1 base and J 4 bases, leaving 12 bases between the germline ends. The CDR3 here is CASSLIAEVYEQYF. The CDR3 bases are TGCGCCAGCAGCTTGATAGCGGAAGTTTACGAGCAGTACTTC. Full variable domain (rest looked up from reference TRBV5-1 and TRBJ2-7): KAGVTQTPRYLIKTRGQQVTLSCSPISGHRSVSWYQQTPGQGLQFLFEYFSETQRNKGNFPGRFSGRQFSNSRSEMNVSTLELGDSALYLCASSLIAEVYEQYFGPGTRLTVT.

V is TRBV7-9 and J is TRBJ2-7; D is undetermined. Germline V gives CDR1 SEHNR, CDR2 FQNEAQ (reference sequence). The CDR3 has 14 amino acids. V dropped 5 bases and J dropped 2 bases, with 13 bases sitting between them. CDR3 region: CASSPPQAPYEQYF. The CDR3 region has the DNA TGTGCCAGCAGCCCGCCCCAGGCCCCCTACGAGCAGTACTTC. The entire variable domain, with the rest obtained from reference TRBV7-9 and TRBJ2-7, is as follows: DTGVSQNPRHKITKRGQNVTFRCDPISEHNRLYWYRQTLGQGPEFLTYFQNEAQLEKSRLLSDRFSAERPKGSFSTLEIQRTEQGDSAMYLCASSPPQAPYEQYFGPGTRLTVT.

The J gene is TRBJ2-7, the V gene TRBV5-1, with TRBD1 identical over 8 bases. Trimming at V came to 2 bases and at J to 3 bases, leaving 7 bases not matched to a gene. The CDR3 extends over 15 amino acids. Germline CDR1 and CDR2: SGHRS and YFSETQ. The CDR3 sequence: CASSFGRGPGYEQYF. CDR3 DNA: TGCGCCAGCAGCTTCGGCAGGGGGCCTGGCTACGAGCAGTACTTC.

The V and J genes are TRBV29-1 and TRBJ1-3; the D is unclear. Germline loops: CDR1 SQVTM, CDR2 ANQGSEA. V was cut by 2 bases and J by 4 bases, with 21 bases left in between. This CDR3 has 17 amino acids. CDR3: CSVELSGLGSVGNTIYF. CDR3 in DNA: TGCAGCGTTGAACTATCAGGATTGGGGTCTGTCGGAAACACCATATATTTT.

The chain couples TRBV19 to TRBJ2-1, with 11 bases matching TRBD2. The CDR3 spans 16 residues. J lost 4 bases, V lost 7 bases, and 9 bases had no gene match. CDR1 and CDR2 (germline): LNHDA, SQIVND (reference sequence). CDR3 sequence: CASKGTTSGTYNEQFF. CDR3 bases: TGTGCCAGTAAGGGAACGACTAGCGGGACTTACAATGAGCAGTTCTTC. The complete variable domain, with remaining parts taken from reference TRBV19 and TRBJ2-1, reads DGGITQSPKYLFRKEGQNVTLSCEQNLNHDAMYWYRQDPGQGLRLIYYSQIVNDFQKGDIAEGYSVSREKKESFPLTVTSAQKNPTAFYLCASKGTTSGTYNEQFFGPGTRLTVL.

The V and J genes are TRBV6-2 or TRBV6-3 and TRBJ2-1; TRBD2 aligns across 8 bases. Germline CDR1 reads MNHEY; CDR2 reads SVGEGT. The CDR3 spans 13 residues. Losses at the gene ends were 5 bases for V and 14 bases for J; bases not matched to a gene: 11. CDR3: CASSRLTGGVKFF. DNA for the CDR3: TGTGCCAGCAGTAGATTGACGGGAGGGGTTAAGTTCTTC.

The rearrangement uses TRBV19 and TRBJ2-7, with 8 bases fitting TRBD2. V trimming: 5 bases; J trimming: 0 bases; junction bases outside the gene matches: 9. Per the germline V gene, CDR1 is LNHDA and CDR2 is SQIVND (reference sequence). CDR3 length: 16 amino acids. CDR3 sequence: CASSPREASSSYEQYF. In nucleotides, the CDR3 is TGTGCCAGTAGTCCGCGGGAGGCCTCAAGCTCCTACGAGCAGTACTTC.

The J gene is TRBJ2-5, the V gene TRBV6-2 or TRBV6-3; TRBD2 is a possible D gene (5 bases). V was cut by 6 bases and J by 5 bases, with 28 bases left in between. The length of the CDR3 is 18 residues. In germline, CDR1 is MNHEY, CDR2 SVGEGT. This chain's CDR3 is CASSLAWRAEEARETQYF. In DNA form, the CDR3 reads TGTGCCAGCAGCCTAGCTTGGAGAGCGGAAGAGGCTCGGGAGACCCAGTACTTC.

This clone occurred once. The chain joins TRBV4-2 to TRBJ1-1, with 11 bases fitting TRBD1. V gave up 7 bases and J gave up 1 base; unmatched junction bases: 8. Germline loops: CDR1 LGHNA, CDR2 YNFKEQ. CDR3 length: 16 residues. CDR3 sequence: CASKGQGAIRNTEAFF. CDR3 coding DNA: TGTGCCAGCAAAGGACAGGGGGCTATCAGGAACACTGAAGCTTTCTTT.

The chain recombines TRBV9 with TRBJ1-3; D unclear. The CDR3 is made up of 15 amino acids. The germline V gene encodes CDR1 SGDLS and CDR2 YYNGEE. Trimming took off 2 bases at V and 0 bases at J, with 9 bases between the two ends. CDR3 coding DNA: TGTGCCAGCAGCGTGGGAGCGAACTCTGGAAACACCATATATTTT. As protein: CASSVGANSGNTIYF.

The chain has TRBV9 and TRBJ1-5; a weak D match, TRBD1 (6 bases). This CDR3 is 14 amino acids long. Germline V gene sequence: CDR1 SGDLS, CDR2 YYNGEE. V gave up 0 bases and J gave up 11 bases, with 15 bases separating them. The CDR3 region is CASSVESTPGAQHF. CDR3 in DNA: TGTGCCAGCAGCGTAGAATCGACCCCAGGGGCCCAGCATTTT.

This clone appeared a few times. The gene calls are TRBV3-1 (or the pseudogene TRBV3-2) and TRBJ1-1; the D is unclear. CDR1 and CDR2 (germline): LGHDT, YNNKEL (reference sequence). The CDR3 is 14 amino acids. Trimming pared 2 bases from V and 8 bases from J, leaving 15 bases between. The CDR3 DNA follows: TGTGCCAGCAGCCAAAAAGGTTGGCGACAAGAAGCTTTCTTT. Encoded protein: CASSQKGWRQEAFF.

This chain connects TRBV7-2 to TRBJ1-4, with TRBD1 identical over 11 bases. The V gene's germline CDR1 is SGHTA and CDR2 FQGNSA. Trimming at V came to 1 base and at J to 10 bases, leaving 8 bases not matched to a gene. The CDR3 spans 16 residues. The DNA of the CDR3 is TGTGCCAGCAGCTTAGGCTCCGGGACAGGGGGTGGAAAACTGTTTTTT. Its protein product is CASSLGSGTGGGKLFF.

CDR3 sequence reads: CASQGLLGGDGYTF. In nucleotides, the CDR3 is TGTGCCAGCCAGGGTTTGCTGGGCGGAGACGGCTACACCTTC. The chain employs TRBV6-5 and TRBJ1-2; TRBD1 might be the D (5 bases). Germline CDR1 MNHEY, CDR2 SVGAGI. This CDR3 is built from 14 residues. The V and J ends lost 8 bases and 8 bases respectively, with 21 bases between them.

This chain joins TRBV6-5 and TRBJ2-1, with 10 positions matching TRBD2. CDR1 is MNHEY and CDR2 is SVGAGI in the germline V gene. Germline trimming cut 3 bases from V and 3 bases from J; bases unmatched to any gene: 5. The CDR3 consists of 16 residues. CDR3 protein: CASSYRTSGLYNEQFF. CDR3 DNA: TGTGCCAGCAGTTATAGGACTAGCGGACTCTACAATGAGCAGTTCTTC.

This clone turned up a few times. The chain employs TRBV21-1 and TRBJ2-1; whether TRBD2, the table's D call, matches the DNA was not checked. TRBV21-1 is annotated as a pseudogene. CDR3 size: 17 residues. The CDR3, as DNA: TGTGCCAGCAGCAAACGCGTGTTATCCGCGGTCTACAATGAGCAGTTCTTC. Translated: CASSKRVLSAVYNEQFF.

This chain links TRBV27 with TRBJ1-3; maybe TRBD1 (5 bases). The CDR3 loop spans 14 amino acids. CDR1 is MNHEY, CDR2 SMNVEV, per germline (reference sequence). With 6 bases removed from V and 3 bases from J, the gap between germline ends came to 12 bases. In DNA form, the CDR3 reads TGTGCCAGCAGACGAACAGGTGGTGGAAACACCATATATTTT. This translates into CASRRTGGGNTIYF.

The genes are TRBV7-9 and TRBJ2-5, with D maybe TRBD2 (5 bases). This CDR3 has 15 amino acids. Looked up from germline, CDR1 is SEHNR and CDR2 is FQNEAQ (reference sequence). V gave up 3 bases and J gave up 5 bases, with 16 bases separating them. The CDR3 loop is CASSFSQVEEETQYF. The CDR3 coding sequence is TGTGCCAGCAGCTTTAGCCAGGTGGAGGAGGAGACCCAGTACTTC.